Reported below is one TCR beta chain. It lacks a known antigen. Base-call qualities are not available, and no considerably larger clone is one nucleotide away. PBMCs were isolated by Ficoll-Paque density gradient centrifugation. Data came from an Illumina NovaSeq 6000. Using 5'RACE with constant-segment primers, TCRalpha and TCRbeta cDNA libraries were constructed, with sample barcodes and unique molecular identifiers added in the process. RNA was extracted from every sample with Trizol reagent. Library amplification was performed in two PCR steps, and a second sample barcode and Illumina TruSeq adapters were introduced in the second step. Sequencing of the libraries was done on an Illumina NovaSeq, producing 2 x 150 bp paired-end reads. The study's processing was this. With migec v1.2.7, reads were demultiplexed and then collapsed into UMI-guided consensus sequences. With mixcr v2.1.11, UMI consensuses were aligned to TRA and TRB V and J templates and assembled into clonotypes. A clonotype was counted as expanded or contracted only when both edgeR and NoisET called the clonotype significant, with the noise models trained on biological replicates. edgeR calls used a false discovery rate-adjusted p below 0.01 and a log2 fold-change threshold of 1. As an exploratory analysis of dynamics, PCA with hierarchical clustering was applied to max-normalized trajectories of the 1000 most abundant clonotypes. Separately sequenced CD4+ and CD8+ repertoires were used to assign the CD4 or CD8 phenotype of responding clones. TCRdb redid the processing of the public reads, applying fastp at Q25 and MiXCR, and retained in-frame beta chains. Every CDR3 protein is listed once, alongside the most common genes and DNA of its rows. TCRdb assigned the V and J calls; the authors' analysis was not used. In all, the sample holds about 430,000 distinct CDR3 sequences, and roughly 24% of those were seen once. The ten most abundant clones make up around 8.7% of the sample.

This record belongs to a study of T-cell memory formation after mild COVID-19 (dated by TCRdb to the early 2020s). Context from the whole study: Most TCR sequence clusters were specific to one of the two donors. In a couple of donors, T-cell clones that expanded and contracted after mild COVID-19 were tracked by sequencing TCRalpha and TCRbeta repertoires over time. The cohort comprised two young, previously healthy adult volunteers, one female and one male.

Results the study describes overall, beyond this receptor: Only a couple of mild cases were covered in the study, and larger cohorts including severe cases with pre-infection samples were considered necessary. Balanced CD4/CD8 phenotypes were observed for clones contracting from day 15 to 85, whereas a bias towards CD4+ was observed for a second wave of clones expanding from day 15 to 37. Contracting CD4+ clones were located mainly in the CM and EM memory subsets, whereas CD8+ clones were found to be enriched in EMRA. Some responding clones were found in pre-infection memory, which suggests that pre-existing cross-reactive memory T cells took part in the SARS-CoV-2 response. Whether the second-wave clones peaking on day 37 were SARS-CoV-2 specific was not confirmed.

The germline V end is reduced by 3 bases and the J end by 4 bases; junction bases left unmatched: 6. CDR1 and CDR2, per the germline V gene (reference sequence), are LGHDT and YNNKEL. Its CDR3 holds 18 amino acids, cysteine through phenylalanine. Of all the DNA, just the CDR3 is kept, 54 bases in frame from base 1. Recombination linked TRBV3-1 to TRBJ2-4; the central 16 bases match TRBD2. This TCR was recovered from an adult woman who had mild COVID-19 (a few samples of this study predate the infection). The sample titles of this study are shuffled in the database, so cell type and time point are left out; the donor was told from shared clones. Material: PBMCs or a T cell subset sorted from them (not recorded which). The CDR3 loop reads CASSQGLAGGPLKNIQYF. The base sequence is TGTGCCAGCAGCCAGGGACTAGCGGGAGGGCCACTTAAAAACATTCAGTACTTC.